A selection of T cell receptor beta chains follows, all from one sample in a study of blood T cell repertoires in COVID-19. Method: immunoSEQ multiplex PCR; TCRdb's copy keeps in-frame clones and lacks some. The top ten hold 1.5% to 2% of the sample, which has 140,000 to 150,000 clones, approximately 88% seen once. Sequences were obtained from peripheral blood. These TCRs come from a man in his sixties or seventies with acute or convalescent COVID-19. The CDR3 runs from the conserved cysteine through the conserved F or W. The size entry is marked missing in some rows and otherwise reads once, few, many or a size class.

v_call: TRBV7-3
cdr3_length: 14
clone_size: -
cdr3_aa: CASSSDRGGDGYTF

v_call: TRBV5-3
cdr3_length: 14
clone_size: -
cdr3_aa: CARSLYSEASPLHF

v_call: TRBV5-1
cdr3_length: 15
clone_size: -
cdr3_aa: CASSEGTGGINEQYF

v_call: TRBV28
cdr3_length: 14
clone_size: -
cdr3_aa: CASSLQGAGNTIYF

v_call: TRBV19
cdr3_length: 13
clone_size: -
cdr3_aa: CASRDSSNTEAFF

v_call: TRBV6-5
cdr3_length: 13
clone_size: -
cdr3_aa: CASSSRVNQPQHF

v_call: TRBV6-5
cdr3_length: 13
clone_size: -
cdr3_aa: CATHHYSNQPQHF

v_call: TRBV2
cdr3_length: 15
clone_size: -
cdr3_aa: CASQPDGQGGQPQHF

v_call: TRBV9
cdr3_length: 14
clone_size: -
cdr3_aa: CASSETGTYTEAFF

v_call: TRBV10-3
cdr3_length: 13
clone_size: -
cdr3_aa: CAISESGEDTQYF

v_call: TRBV30
cdr3_length: 13
clone_size: once
cdr3_aa: CASDRGANSPLHF

v_call: TRBV18
cdr3_length: 15
clone_size: -
cdr3_aa: CASSPAGTGEETQYF